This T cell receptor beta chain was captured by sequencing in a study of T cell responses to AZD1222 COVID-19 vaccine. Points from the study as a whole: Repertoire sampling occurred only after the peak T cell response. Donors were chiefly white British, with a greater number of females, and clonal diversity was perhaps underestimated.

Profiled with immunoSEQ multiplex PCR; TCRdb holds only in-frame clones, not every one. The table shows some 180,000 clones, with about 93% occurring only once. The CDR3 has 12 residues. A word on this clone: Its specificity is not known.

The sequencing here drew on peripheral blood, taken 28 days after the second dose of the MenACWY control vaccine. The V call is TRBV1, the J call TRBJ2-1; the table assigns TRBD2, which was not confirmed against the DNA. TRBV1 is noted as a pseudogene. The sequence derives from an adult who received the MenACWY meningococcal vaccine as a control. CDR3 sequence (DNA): TGCACCAGCAGCCAAGCCCCCCGGGATGAGTTCTTC. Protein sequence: CTSSQAPRDEFF.